This T cell receptor (beta chain) is from a study of control samples from healthy donors and cancer patients. The protocol was immunoSEQ multiplex PCR, while the TCRdb copy is restricted to in-frame clones and leaves out a portion. The sample contains 130,000 to 150,000 clones, less than 90% of which appear only once. The receptor comes from a woman aged 30 to 39 in good health. Input material: blood.

The CDR3 DNA reads TGTGCCAGCAGTGAGACAGGGGGCCTTGGAAACACCATATATTTT. Translation: CASSETGGLGNTIYF. This rearrangement joins TRBV28 to TRBJ1-3; 10 positions match TRBD1. This CDR3 has 15 amino acids. V lost 5 bases and J lost 3; bases outside the gene matches: 4. Looked up from germline, CDR1 is MDHEN and CDR2 is SYDVKM.